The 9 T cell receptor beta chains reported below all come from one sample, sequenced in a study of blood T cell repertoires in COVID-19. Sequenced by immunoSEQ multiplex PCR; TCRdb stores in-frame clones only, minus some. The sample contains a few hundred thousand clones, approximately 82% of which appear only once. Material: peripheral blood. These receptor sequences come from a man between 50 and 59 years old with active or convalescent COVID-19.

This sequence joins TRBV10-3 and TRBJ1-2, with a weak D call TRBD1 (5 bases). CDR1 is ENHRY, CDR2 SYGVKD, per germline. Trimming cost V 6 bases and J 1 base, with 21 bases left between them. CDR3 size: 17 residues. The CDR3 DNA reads TGTGCCATCAGACCAACGGGACTCGTAAGAGATAACTATGGCTACACCTTC. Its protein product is CAIRPTGLVRDNYGYTF.

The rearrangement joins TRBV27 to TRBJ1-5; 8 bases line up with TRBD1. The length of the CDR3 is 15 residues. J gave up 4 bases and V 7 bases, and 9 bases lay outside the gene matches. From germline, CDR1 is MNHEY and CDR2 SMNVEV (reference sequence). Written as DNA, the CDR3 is TGTGCCAGCAAAAAAACGGACAGGGAGAATCAGCCCCAGCATTTT. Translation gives CASKKTDRENQPQHF.

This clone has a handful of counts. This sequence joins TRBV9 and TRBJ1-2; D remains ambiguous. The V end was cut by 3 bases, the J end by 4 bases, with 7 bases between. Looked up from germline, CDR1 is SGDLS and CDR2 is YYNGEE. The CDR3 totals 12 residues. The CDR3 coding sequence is TGTGCCAGCAGCGCGGGTTCCTATGGCTACACCTTC. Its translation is CASSAGSYGYTF.

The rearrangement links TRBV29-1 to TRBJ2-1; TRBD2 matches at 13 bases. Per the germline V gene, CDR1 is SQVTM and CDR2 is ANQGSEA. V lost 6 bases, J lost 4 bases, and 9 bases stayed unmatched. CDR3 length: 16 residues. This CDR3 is CSVQTSGRVSYNEQFF. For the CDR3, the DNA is TGCAGCGTCCAAACTAGCGGGAGGGTGTCATACAATGAGCAGTTCTTC.

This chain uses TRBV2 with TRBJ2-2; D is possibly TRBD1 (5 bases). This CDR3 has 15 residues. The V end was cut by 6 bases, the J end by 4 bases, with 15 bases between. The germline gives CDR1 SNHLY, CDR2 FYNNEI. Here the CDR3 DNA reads TGTGCCAGCAGGATACCTACAGGAATCACCGGGGAGCTGTTTTTT. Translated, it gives CASRIPTGITGELFF.

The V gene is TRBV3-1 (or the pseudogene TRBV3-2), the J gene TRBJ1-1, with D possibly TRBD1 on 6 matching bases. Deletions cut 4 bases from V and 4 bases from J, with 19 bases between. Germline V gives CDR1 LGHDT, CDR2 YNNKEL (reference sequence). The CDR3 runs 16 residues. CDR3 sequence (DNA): TGTGCCAGCAGCCCTGAGGACAGCGTAAAGGGCACTGAAGCTTTCTTT. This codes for CASSPEDSVKGTEAFF.

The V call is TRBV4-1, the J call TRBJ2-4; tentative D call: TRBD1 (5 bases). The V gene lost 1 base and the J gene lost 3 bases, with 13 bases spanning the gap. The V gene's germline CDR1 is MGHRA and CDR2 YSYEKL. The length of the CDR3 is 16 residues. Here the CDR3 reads CASSQAYQGGKNIQYF. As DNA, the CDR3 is TGCGCCAGCAGCCAAGCTTATCAGGGCGGCAAAAACATTCAGTACTTC.

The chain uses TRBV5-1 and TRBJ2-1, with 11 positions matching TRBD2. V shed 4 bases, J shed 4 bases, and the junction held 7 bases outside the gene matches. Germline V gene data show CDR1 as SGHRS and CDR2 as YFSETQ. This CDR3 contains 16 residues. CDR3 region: CASSPLAGGTYNEQFF. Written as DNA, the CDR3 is TGCGCCAGCAGCCCTTTAGCGGGAGGGACTTACAATGAGCAGTTCTTC.

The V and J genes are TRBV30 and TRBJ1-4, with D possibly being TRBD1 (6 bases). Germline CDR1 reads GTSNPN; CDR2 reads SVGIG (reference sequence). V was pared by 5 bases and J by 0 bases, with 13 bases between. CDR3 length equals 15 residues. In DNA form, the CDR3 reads TGTGCCTGGGATACAGGGACGGCAACTAATGAAAAACTGTTTTTT. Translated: CAWDTGTATNEKLFF. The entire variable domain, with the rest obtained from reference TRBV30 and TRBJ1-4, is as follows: SQTIHQWPATLVQPVGSPLSLECTVEGTSNPNLYWYRQAAGRGLQLLFYSVGIGQISSEVPQNLSASRPQDRQFILSSKKLLLSDSGFYLCAWDTGTATNEKLFFGSGTQLSVL.